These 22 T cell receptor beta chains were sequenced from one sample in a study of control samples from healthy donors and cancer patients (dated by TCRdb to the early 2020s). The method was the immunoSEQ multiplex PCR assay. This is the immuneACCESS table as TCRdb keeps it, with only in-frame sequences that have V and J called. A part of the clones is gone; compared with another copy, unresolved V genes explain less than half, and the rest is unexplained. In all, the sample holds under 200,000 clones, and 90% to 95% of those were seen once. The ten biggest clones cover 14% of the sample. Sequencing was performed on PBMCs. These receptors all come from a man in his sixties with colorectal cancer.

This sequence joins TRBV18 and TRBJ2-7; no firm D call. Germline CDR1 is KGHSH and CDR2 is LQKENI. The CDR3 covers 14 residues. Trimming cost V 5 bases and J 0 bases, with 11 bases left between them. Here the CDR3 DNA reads TGTGCCAGCTCATTGACCCAGAGCTCCTACGAGCAGTACTTC. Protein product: CASSLTQSSYEQYF.

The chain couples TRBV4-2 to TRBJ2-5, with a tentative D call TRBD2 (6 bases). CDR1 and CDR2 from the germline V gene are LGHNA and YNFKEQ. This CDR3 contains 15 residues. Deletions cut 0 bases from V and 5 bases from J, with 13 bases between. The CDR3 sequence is CASSQERSAGETQYF. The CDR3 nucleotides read TGTGCCAGCAGCCAAGAAAGATCGGCGGGGGAGACCCAGTACTTC.

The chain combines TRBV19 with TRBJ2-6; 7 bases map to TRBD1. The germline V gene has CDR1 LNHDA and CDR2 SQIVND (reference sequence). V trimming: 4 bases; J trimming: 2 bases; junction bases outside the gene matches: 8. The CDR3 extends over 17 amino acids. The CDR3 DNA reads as TGTGCCAGTAGTAGGCAGGGGGACCGAACTGGGGCCAACGTCCTGACTTTC. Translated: CASSRQGDRTGANVLTF.

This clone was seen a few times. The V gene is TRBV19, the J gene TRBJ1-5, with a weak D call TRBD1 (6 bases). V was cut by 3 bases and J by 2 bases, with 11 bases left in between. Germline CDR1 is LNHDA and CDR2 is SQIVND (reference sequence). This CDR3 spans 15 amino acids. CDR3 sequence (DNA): TGTGCCAGTAGTATCAGGGGCAGGGGCAATCAGCCCCAGCATTTT. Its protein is CASSIRGRGNQPQHF.

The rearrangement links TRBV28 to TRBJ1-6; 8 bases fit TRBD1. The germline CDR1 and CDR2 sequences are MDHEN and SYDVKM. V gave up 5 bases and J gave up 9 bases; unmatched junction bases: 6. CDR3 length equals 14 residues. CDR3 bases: TGTGCCAGCAGTACCGGGACAGGACGTTCACCCCTCCACTTT. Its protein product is CASSTGTGRSPLHF.

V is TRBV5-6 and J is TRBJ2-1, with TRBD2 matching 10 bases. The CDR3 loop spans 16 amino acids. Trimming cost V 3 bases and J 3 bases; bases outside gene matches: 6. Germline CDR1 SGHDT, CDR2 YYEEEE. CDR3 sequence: CASSSAAGGLYNEQFF. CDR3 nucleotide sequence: TGTGCCAGCAGCTCGGCAGCGGGGGGGCTCTACAATGAGCAGTTCTTC.

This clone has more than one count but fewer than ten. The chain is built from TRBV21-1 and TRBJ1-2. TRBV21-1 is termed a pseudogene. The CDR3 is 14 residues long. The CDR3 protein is CASGRGVWRYGYTF. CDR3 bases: TGTGCCAGCGGGCGGGGGGTCTGGAGGTATGGCTACACCTTC.

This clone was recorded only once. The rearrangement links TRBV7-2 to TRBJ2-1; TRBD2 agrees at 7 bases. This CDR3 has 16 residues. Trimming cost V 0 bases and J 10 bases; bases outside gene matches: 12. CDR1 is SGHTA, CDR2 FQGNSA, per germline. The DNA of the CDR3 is TGTGCCAGCAGCTTAGCCCTATCGGGGGGAGCGGGGGAGCAGTTCTTC. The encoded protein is CASSLALSGGAGEQFF.

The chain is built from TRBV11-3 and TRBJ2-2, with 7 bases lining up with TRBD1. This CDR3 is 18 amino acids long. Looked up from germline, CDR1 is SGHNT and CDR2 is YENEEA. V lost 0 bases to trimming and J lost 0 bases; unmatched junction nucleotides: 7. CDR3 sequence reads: CASSLDWGQTSNTGELFF. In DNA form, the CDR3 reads TGTGCCAGCAGCTTAGATTGGGGACAGACTTCGAACACCGGGGAGCTGTTTTTT.

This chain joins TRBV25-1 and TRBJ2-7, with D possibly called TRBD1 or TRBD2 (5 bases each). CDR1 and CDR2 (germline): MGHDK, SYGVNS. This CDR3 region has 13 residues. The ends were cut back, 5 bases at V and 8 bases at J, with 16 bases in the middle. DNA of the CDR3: TGTGCCAGCAGTCCCCCCCACGGGGCCAAGCAGTACTTC. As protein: CASSPPHGAKQYF.

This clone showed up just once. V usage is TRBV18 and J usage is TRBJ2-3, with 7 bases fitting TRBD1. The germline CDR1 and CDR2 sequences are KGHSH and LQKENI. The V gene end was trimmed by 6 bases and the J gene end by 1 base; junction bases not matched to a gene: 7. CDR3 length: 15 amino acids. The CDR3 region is CASSSQGSRTDTQYF. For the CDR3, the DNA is TGTGCCAGCTCGTCACAGGGGAGCCGCACAGATACGCAGTATTTT. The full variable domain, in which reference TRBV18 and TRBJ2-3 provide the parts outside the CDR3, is NAGVMQNPRHLVRRRGQEARLRCSPMKGHSHVYWYRQLPEEGLKFMVYLQKENIIDESGMPKERFSAEFPKEGPSILRIQQVVRGDSAAYFCASSSQGSRTDTQYFGPGTRLTVL.

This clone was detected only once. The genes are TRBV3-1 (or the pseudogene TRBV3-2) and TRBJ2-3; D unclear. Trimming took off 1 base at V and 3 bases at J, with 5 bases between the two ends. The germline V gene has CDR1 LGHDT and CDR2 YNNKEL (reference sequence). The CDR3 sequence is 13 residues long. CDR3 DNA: TGTGCCAGCAGCCAAGCCGGGACAGATACGCAGTATTTT. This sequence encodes CASSQAGTDTQYF.

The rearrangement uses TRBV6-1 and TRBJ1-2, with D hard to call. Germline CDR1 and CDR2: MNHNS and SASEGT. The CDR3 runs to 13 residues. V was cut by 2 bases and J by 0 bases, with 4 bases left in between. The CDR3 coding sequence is TGTGCCAGCAGTGAACAGGCTAACTATGGCTACACCTTC. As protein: CASSEQANYGYTF.

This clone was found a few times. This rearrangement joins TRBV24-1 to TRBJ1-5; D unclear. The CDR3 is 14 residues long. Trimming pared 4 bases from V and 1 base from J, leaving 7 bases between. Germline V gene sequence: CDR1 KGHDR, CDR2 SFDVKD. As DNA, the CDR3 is TGTGCCACCAGTGAAGGGTACAGCAATCAGCCCCAGCATTTT. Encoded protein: CATSEGYSNQPQHF.

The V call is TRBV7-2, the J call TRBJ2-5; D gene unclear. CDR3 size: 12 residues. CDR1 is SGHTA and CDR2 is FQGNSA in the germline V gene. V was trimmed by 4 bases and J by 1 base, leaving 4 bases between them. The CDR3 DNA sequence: TGTGCCAGCAGCTACTTCCAAGAGACCCAGTACTTC. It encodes CASSYFQETQYF.

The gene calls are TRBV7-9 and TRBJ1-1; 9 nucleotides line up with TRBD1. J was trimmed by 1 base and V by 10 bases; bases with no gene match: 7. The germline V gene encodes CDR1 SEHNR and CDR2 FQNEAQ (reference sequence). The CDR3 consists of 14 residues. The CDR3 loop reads CAIRQGDENTEAFF. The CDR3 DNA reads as TGTGCCATTCGACAGGGGGACGAGAACACTGAAGCTTTCTTT.

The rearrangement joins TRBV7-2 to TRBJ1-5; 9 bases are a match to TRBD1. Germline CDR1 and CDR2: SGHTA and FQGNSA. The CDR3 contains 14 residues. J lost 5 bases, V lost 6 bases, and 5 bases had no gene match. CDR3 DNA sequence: TGTGCCAGCAGTAGACAGGGGGGGGATCAGCCCCAGCATTTT. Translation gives CASSRQGGDQPQHF.

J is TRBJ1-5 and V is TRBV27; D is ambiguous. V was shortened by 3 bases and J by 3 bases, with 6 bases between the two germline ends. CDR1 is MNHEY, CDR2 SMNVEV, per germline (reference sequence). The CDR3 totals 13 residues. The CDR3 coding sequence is TGTGCCAGCAGTTTGACTCCCAATCAGCCCCAGCATTTT. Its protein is CASSLTPNQPQHF.

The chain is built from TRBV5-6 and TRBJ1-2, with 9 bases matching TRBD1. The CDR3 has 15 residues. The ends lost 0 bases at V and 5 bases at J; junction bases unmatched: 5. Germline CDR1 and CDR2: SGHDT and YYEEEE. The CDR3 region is CASSLAAGQGYGYTF. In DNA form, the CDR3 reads TGTGCCAGCAGCTTGGCAGCGGGACAGGGTTATGGCTACACCTTC.

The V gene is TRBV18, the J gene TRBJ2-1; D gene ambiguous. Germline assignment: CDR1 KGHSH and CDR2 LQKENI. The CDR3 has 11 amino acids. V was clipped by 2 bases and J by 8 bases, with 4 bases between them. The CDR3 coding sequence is TGTGCCAGCTCACCAGGGGATGAGCAGTTCTTC. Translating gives CASSPGDEQFF.

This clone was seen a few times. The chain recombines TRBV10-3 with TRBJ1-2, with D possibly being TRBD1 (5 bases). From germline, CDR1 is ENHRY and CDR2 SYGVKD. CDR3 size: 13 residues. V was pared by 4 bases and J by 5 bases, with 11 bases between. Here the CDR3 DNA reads TGTGCCATCAGTGTTCAGGGAGAGTATGGCTACACCTTC. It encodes CAISVQGEYGYTF.

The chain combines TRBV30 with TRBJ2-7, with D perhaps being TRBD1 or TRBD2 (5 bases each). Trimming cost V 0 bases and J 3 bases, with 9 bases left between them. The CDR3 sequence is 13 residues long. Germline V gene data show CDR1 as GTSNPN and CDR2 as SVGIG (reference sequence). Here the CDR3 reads CAWSVAGSYEQYF. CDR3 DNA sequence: TGTGCCTGGAGTGTAGCAGGGAGCTACGAGCAGTACTTC.